This TCR beta chain was sequenced during a study of T cell responses to AZD1222 COVID-19 vaccine. The study's findings and limits: CD4 TCRs linked to vaccination spanned spike, dominating at 160-218 and 743-854. Just a handful of people given AZD1222 tested seropositive at baseline. Donors were mostly white British, more females; clonal diversity possibly underestimated. Increases in Spike-specific TCR breadth and depth were seen after two AZD1222 doses.

V was clipped by 0 bases and J by 9 bases; unmatched bases: 2. There are 14 residues in the CDR3. Germline CDR1 and CDR2: SGHNT and YYREEE (reference sequence). Comments on this clone: Its antigen is unidentified.

The repertoire was sequenced with immunoSEQ multiplex PCR; TCRdb's copy has only in-frame clones and lacks some. The data contain about 100,000 clones, 85% to 90% of them singletons. This TCR came from an adult in good health. The J gene is TRBJ1-6, the V gene TRBV5-4, with 8 nucleotides matching TRBD1. This material consisted of peripheral blood, taken on day 0 of AZD1222 vaccination. The CDR3 DNA reads as TGTGCCAGCAGCTTGGACAGGGGGGGTTCACCCCTCCACTTT. Translating gives CASSLDRGGSPLHF.